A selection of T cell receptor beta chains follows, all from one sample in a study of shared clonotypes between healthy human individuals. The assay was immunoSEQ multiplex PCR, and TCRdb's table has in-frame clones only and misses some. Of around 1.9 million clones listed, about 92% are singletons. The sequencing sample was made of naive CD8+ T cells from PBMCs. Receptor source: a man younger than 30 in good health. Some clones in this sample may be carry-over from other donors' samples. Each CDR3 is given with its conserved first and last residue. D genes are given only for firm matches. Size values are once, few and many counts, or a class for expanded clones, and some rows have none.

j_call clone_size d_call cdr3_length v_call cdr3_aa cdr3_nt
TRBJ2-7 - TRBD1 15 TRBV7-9 CASSHRDRGIYEQYF TGTGCCAGCAGCCACCGGGACAGGGGGATCTACGAGCAGTACTTC
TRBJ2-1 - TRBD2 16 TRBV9 CASSVGGTSGPNEQFF TGTGCCAGCAGCGTAGGGGGGACTAGCGGGCCCAATGAGCAGTTCTTC
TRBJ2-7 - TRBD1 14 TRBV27 CASSLRGRIDEQYF TGTGCCAGCAGTTTAAGGGGGCGTATTGACGAGCAGTACTTC
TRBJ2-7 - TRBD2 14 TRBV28 CASSFAGETYEQYF TGTGCCAGCAGTTTTGCGGGGGAGACGTACGAGCAGTACTTC
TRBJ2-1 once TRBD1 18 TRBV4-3 CASSQGASKAGGYNEQFF TGCGCCAGCAGCCAAGGGGCTTCTAAGGCAGGGGGTTACAATGAGCAGTTCTTC
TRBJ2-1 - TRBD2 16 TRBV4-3 CASSQDAAGVLNEQFF TGCGCCAGCAGCCAAGATGCAGCGGGAGTTCTTAATGAGCAGTTCTTC
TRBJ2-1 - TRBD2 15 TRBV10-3 CAISEREGVANEQFF TGTGCCATTTCGGAGCGGGAGGGGGTGGCAAATGAGCAGTTCTTC
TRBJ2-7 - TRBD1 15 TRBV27 CASSWLTGLSHEQYF TGTGCCAGCAGTTGGTTGACAGGGTTATCCCACGAGCAGTACTTC
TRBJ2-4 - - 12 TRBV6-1 CASSEAGNIQYF TGTGCCAGCAGCGAAGCGGGAAACATTCAGTACTTC
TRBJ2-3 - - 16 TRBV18 CASSPPNGESSDTQYF TGTGCCAGCTCACCACCGAATGGGGAGTCCAGCGATACGCAGTATTTT
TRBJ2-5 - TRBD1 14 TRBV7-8 CASSRDRGGETQYF TGTGCCAGCAGCCGGGACAGGGGGGGAGAGACCCAGTACTTC
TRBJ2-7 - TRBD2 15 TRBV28 CASSPLAGRLYEQYF TGTGCCAGCAGTCCCTTAGCGGGCCGACTCTACGAGCAGTACTTC
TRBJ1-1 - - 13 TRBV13 CASSLESLTEAFF TGTGCCAGCAGCTTAGAGTCGCTTACTGAAGCTTTCTTT
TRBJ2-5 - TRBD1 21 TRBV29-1 CSVEDRGYGTGGSILGETQYF TGCAGCGTTGAAGATCGGGGCTATGGGACAGGGGGCTCAATCCTGGGGGAGACCCAGTACTTC
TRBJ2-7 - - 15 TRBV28 CASTPSAGDLYEQYF TGTGCCAGCACCCCCTCGGCAGGCGACCTATACGAGCAGTACTTC
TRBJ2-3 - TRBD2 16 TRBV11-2 CASRDGGRASTDTQYF TGTGCCAGCAGAGACGGCGGGAGGGCTAGCACAGATACGCAGTATTTT
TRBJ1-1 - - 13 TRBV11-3 CASSLGRNTEAFF TGTGCCAGCAGCTTAGGTCGGAACACTGAAGCTTTCTTT
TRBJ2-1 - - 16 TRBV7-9 CASSWAGTLKNNEQFF TGTGCCAGCAGCTGGGCCGGGACTCTTAAGAACAATGAGCAGTTCTTC
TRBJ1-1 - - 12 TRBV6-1 CASRSGVTEAFF TGTGCCAGCAGGTCAGGGGTCACTGAAGCTTTCTTT
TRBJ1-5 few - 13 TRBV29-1 CSVWDGTNQPQHF TGCAGCGTTTGGGACGGCACCAATCAGCCCCAGCATTTT
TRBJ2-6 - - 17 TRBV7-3 CASSLTFGSGGANVLTF TGTGCCAGCAGCTTAACGTTCGGTAGCGGAGGGGCCAACGTCCTGACTTTC
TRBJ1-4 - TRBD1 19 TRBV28 CASSTYRTGGNWVNEKLFF TGTGCCAGCAGCACCTATCGGACAGGGGGCAATTGGGTTAATGAAAAACTGTTTTTT
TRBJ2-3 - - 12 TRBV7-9 CASSPRSDTQYF TGTGCCAGCAGCCCCCGGTCAGATACGCAGTATTTT
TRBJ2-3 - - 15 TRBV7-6 CASSYVRGSTDTQYF TGTGCCAGCAGCTACGTGAGAGGTAGCACAGATACGCAGTATTTT
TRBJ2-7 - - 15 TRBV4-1 CASSQALRSSYEQYF TGCGCCAGCAGCCAAGCCCTTAGAAGCTCCTACGAGCAGTACTTC
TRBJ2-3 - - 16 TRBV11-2 CASSLWGRSSTDTQYF TGTGCCAGCAGCTTATGGGGCAGATCTAGCACAGATACGCAGTATTTT
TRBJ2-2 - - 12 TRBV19 CASTAGVGELFF TGTGCCAGTACTGCTGGTGTCGGGGAGCTGTTTTTT
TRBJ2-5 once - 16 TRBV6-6 CASSVIPMALKETQYF TGTGCCAGCAGCGTGATCCCAATGGCTCTTAAAGAGACCCAGTACTTC
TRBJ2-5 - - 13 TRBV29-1 CSVEEGFQETQYF TGCAGCGTTGAAGAGGGGTTCCAAGAGACCCAGTACTTC
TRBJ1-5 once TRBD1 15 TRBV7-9 CASSHDRERDQPQHF TGTGCCAGCAGCCACGACAGGGAGAGGGATCAGCCCCAGCATTTT
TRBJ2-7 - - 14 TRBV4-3 CASSQGLGSYEQYF TGCGCCAGCAGCCAAGGCCTGGGTTCCTACGAGCAGTACTTC
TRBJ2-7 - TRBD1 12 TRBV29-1 CSVGQGAYEQYF TGCAGCGTTGGCCAGGGGGCCTACGAGCAGTACTTC
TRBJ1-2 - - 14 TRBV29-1 CSARGAVEAYGYTF TGCAGCGCCCGGGGGGCAGTAGAGGCCTATGGCTACACCTTC
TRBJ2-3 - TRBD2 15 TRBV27 CASSLAGTSTDTQYF TGTGCCAGCAGCCTAGCGGGGACTAGCACAGATACGCAGTATTTT
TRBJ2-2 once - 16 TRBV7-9 CASSIVLGVNTGELFF TGTGCCAGCAGCATCGTGCTCGGGGTAAACACCGGGGAGCTGTTTTTT
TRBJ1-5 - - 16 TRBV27 CASSPSVGATGQPQHF TGTGCCAGCAGTCCCTCCGTGGGAGCTACGGGCCAGCCCCAGCATTTT
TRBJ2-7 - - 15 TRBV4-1 CASSQDLRVSYEQYF TGCGCCAGCAGCCAAGATCTCCGGGTCTCCTACGAGCAGTACTTC
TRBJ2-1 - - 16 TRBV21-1 CASSKGTGRALDEQFF TGTGCCAGCAGCAAAGGAACCGGGAGGGCCTTGGATGAGCAGTTCTTC
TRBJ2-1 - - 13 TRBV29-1 CSVEGSSYNEQFF TGCAGCGTTGAAGGCAGCTCCTACAATGAGCAGTTCTTC
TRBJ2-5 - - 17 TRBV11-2 CASSLDLEGPLSETQYF TGTGCCAGCAGCTTAGATCTGGAGGGCCCCCTTTCAGAGACCCAGTACTTC
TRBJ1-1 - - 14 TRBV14 CASSHRGRGTEAFF TGTGCCAGCAGCCACCGGGGGAGAGGAACTGAAGCTTTCTTT
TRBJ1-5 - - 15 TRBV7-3 CASSLMRASNQPQHF TGTGCCAGCAGCTTAATGAGGGCAAGCAATCAGCCCCAGCATTTT
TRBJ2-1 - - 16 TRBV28 CASSLSPRGAYNEQFF TGTGCCAGCAGTTTATCCCCTAGAGGGGCCTACAATGAGCAGTTCTTC
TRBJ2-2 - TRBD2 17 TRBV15 CATSRFPLAGDTGELFF TGTGCCACCAGCAGGTTTCCACTAGCGGGCGACACCGGGGAGCTGTTTTTT
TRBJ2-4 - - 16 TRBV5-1 CASGMRGLGPGNIQYF TGCGCCAGCGGAATGAGGGGTCTGGGGCCGGGGAACATTCAGTACTTC
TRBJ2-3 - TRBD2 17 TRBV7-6 CASSLVTSGRATDTQYF TGTGCCAGCAGCTTAGTAACTAGCGGGAGGGCGACAGATACGCAGTATTTT
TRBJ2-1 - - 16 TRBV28 CASSMRSNPSRNEQFF TGTGCCAGCTCCATGAGGTCGAATCCCTCGCGCAATGAGCAGTTCTTC
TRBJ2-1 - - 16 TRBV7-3 CASSLDPEPSYNEQFF TGTGCCAGCAGCTTAGACCCGGAACCCTCCTACAATGAGCAGTTCTTC
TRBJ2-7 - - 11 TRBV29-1 CSVTTGYEQYF TGCAGCGTTACCACAGGGTACGAGCAGTACTTC
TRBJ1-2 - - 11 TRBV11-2 CASRDGYGYTF TGTGCCAGCAGGGACGGATACGGCTACACCTTC
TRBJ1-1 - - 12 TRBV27 CASSWTNTEAFF TGTGCCAGCAGTTGGACGAACACTGAAGCTTTCTTT
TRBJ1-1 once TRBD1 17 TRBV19 CASSQQTGGILNTEAFF TGTGCCAGTAGTCAACAGACAGGGGGTATTCTCAACACTGAAGCTTTCTTT
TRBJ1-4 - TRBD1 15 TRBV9 CASSGAGTGREKLFF TGTGCCAGCAGCGGGGCGGGGACAGGGAGGGAAAAACTGTTTTTT
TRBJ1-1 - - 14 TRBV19 CASSERPRQTEAFF TGTGCCAGTAGTGAGCGGCCAAGACAGACTGAAGCTTTCTTT
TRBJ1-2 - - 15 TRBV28 CASRTTGQIAMGGTF TGTGCCAGCAGAACAACGGGACAAATTGCTATGGGCGGCACCTTC
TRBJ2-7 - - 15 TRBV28 CASSQGRGPIYEQYF TGTGCCAGCAGCCAAGGGAGAGGACCCATCTACGAGCAGTACTTC
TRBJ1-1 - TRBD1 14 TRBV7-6 CASSTDRGNTEAFF TGTGCCAGCAGCACCGACAGGGGAAACACTGAAGCTTTCTTT
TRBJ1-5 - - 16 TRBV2 CASSDPTGNSNQPQHF TGTGCCAGCAGTGACCCCACTGGGAATAGCAATCAGCCCCAGCATTTT
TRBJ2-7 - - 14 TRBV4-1 CASSQDGLAYEQYF TGCGCCAGCAGCCAAGATGGCCTAGCCTACGAGCAGTACTTC
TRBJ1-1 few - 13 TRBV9 CASSVGSDTEAFF TGTGCCAGCAGCGTAGGGAGCGACACTGAAGCTTTCTTT